The entry that follows covers one T cell receptor beta chain sequence. The CDR3 extends over 16 amino acids. Trimming at V came to 5 bases and at J to 3 bases, leaving 10 bases not matched to a gene. Germline values: CDR1 GTSNPN, CDR2 SVGIG (reference sequence). TCRdb's table, derived via immunoSEQ multiplex PCR, lists solely in-frame clones and lacks some. The sample includes roughly 200,000 clones, roughly 90% seen only once; the top ten take about 1.7%. This sample is part of a study of blood T cell repertoires in COVID-19. This TCR came from a man aged 18 to 30 with active or convalescent COVID-19. J is TRBJ1-3 and V is TRBV30; 10 bases map to TRBD1. The source material was peripheral blood. CDR3 sequence (DNA): TGTGCCTGGCGAAAGACAGGGGGCGAGTTTGGAAACACCATATATTTT. Protein: CAWRKTGGEFGNTIYF.